The 16 T cell receptor beta chains below come from one sample, sequenced in a study of cytomegalovirus exposure and HLA in healthy donors. The study ran its PCR with 60 Vbeta and 13 Jbeta primers. Clones were read by immunoSEQ multiplex PCR, and TCRdb kept only the in-frame ones, dropping some. The profile shows nearly 95,000 clones, approximately 7.1% of them singletons. The sequenced material came from PBMCs. These TCRs come from a man aged 45-60 years in good health and CMV-seronegative.

The chain links TRBV5-1 to TRBJ2-1; 14 bases fit TRBD2. V shed 0 bases, J shed 15 bases, and the junction held 5 bases outside the gene matches. The CDR3 length is 14 residues. Germline V gene sequence: CDR1 SGHRS, CDR2 YFSETQ. CDR3 amino acids: CASSLGLAGGRTFF. In DNA, the CDR3 is TGCGCCAGCAGCTTGGGACTAGCGGGGGGGCGAACGTTCTTC.

The chain combines TRBV27 with TRBJ1-2; unclear D gene. V was shortened by 6 bases and J by 5 bases, with 13 bases between the two germline ends. Germline values: CDR1 MNHEY, CDR2 SMNVEV (reference sequence). The CDR3 spans 13 residues. As DNA, the CDR3 is TGTGCCAGCAGGAGAGAGGGTGATTATGGCTACACCTTC. Translated: CASRREGDYGYTF.

This clone turned up a few times. The genes are TRBV6-1 and TRBJ2-4; 13 nucleotides match TRBD2. J gave up 8 bases and V 2 bases, and 3 bases lay outside the gene matches. This CDR3 spans 15 amino acids. Germline V gene lookup returns CDR1 MNHNS and CDR2 SASEGT. Written as DNA, the CDR3 is TGTGCCAGCAGTGAAAGGACTAGCGGGAGCGACATTCAGTACTTC. This gives the protein CASSERTSGSDIQYF.

This clone has just a few counts. In DNA, the CDR3 is TGTGCCAGCAGTGAAGGAGGCAGGGCCTACGAGCAGTACTTC. Translating it yields CASSEGGRAYEQYF. The V and J genes are TRBV6-1 and TRBJ2-7; tentative D call: TRBD1 (5 bases). This CDR3 has 14 residues. Germline V CDR1 and CDR2: MNHNS, SASEGT. Trimming took off 1 base at V and 2 bases at J, with 9 bases between the two ends.

This clone was observed a few times. This rearrangement joins TRBV6-5 to TRBJ1-1, with D tentatively TRBD1 (6 bases). Germline V lookup: CDR1 MNHEY, CDR2 SVGAGI. The V gene lost 4 bases and the J gene lost 0 bases, with 12 bases spanning the gap. The CDR3 spans 15 residues. The DNA for the CDR3 is TGTGCCAGCAGTTCACCCCAGGGGATGAACACTGAAGCTTTCTTT. Its translation: CASSSPQGMNTEAFF.

The chain combines TRBV5-6 with TRBJ1-2, with 10 bases matching TRBD1. The V and J ends lost 2 bases and 7 bases, in that order; junction bases with no gene match: 14. The CDR3 is 17 residues long. Germline assignment: CDR1 SGHDT and CDR2 YYEEEE. The CDR3 DNA reads TGTGCCAGCAGCTTAACGGAGGGACAGGGGAGTATGGGTGGCTACACCTTC. Translating gives CASSLTEGQGSMGGYTF.

The rearrangement joins TRBV6-1 to TRBJ2-6; weak D call: TRBD1 (6 bases). Germline V CDR1 and CDR2: MNHNS, SASEGT. V dropped 3 bases and J dropped 12 bases, with 12 bases sitting between them. CDR3 size: 13 residues. The CDR3 sequence: CASSDGGHGVLTF. The CDR3 coding sequence is TGTGCCAGCAGTGATGGGGGACATGGCGTCCTGACTTTC.

The sample holds a few counts of this clone. The V and J genes are TRBV5-6 and TRBJ1-2; TRBD1 matches at 7 bases. This CDR3 region has 14 residues. The germline CDR1 and CDR2 sequences are SGHDT and YYEEEE. Trimming took 0 bases from V and 8 from J; bases not matched to a gene: 7. For the CDR3, the DNA is TGTGCCAGCAGCTTGGAGGGGGCCCCCGCCGGCTACACCTTC. Protein product: CASSLEGAPAGYTF. Combining the CDR3 with reference TRBV5-6 and TRBJ1-2 gives the whole variable domain DAGVTQSPTHLIKTRGQQVTLRCSPKSGHDTVSWYQQALGQGPQFIFQYYEEEERQRGNFPDRFSGHQFPNYSSELNVNALLLGDSALYLCASSLEGAPAGYTFGSGTRLTVV.

The rearrangement uses TRBV7-2 and TRBJ1-6; D might be TRBD1 (5 bases). Germline V lookup: CDR1 SGHTA, CDR2 FQGNSA. The V gene lost 5 bases and the J gene lost 9 bases, with 17 bases spanning the gap. The CDR3 consists of 15 residues. The CDR3 sequence: CASSPPGGKSSPLHF. CDR3 bases: TGTGCCAGCAGCCCCCCGGGGGGAAAGAGTTCACCCCTCCACTTT.

This clone was counted many times. This sequence joins TRBV2 and TRBJ1-1; 8 nucleotides match TRBD1. CDR1 is SNHLY, CDR2 FYNNEI, per germline. The J segment lost 0 bases and the V segment lost 6 bases, leaving 6 bases of the junction unmatched. The CDR3 is 15 amino acids. The CDR3 DNA is TGTGCCAGCAGGGGGACAGGCTACATGAACACTGAAGCTTTCTTT. Its translation is CASRGTGYMNTEAFF.

This clone was seen a handful of times. The gene calls are TRBV28 and TRBJ1-2; 8 nucleotides align to TRBD1. Trimming removed 5 bases from V and 2 bases from J; junction bases left unmatched: 7. This CDR3 contains 15 residues. Per the germline V gene, CDR1 is MDHEN and CDR2 is SYDVKM. The CDR3 spells CASSLGQGANYGYTF. CDR3 nucleotide sequence: TGTGCCAGCAGTCTAGGACAGGGCGCCAACTATGGCTACACCTTC.

This clone turned up a few times. The genes are TRBV6-6 and TRBJ1-3; D remains ambiguous. CDR1 and CDR2 (germline): MNHNY, SVGAGI (reference sequence). There are 15 residues in the CDR3. V lost 0 bases to trimming and J lost 4 bases, with 10 bases between them. CDR3 region: CASSYSEGIGNTIYF. CDR3 bases: TGTGCCAGCAGTTACTCCGAGGGTATCGGAAACACCATATATTTT.

This clone was picked up a small number of times. The chain recombines TRBV6-1 with TRBJ1-2, with 10 positions matching TRBD1. The CDR3 runs 14 residues. The germline V gene encodes CDR1 MNHNS and CDR2 SASEGT. V lost 6 bases and J lost 4; bases outside the gene matches: 5. CDR3: CASSRDRGGYGYTF. CDR3 in DNA: TGTGCCAGCAGCCGGGACAGGGGAGGCTATGGCTACACCTTC.

The rearrangement joins TRBV9 to TRBJ2-2, with 11 positions matching TRBD2. V was clipped by 3 bases and J by 6 bases; unmatched bases: 10. Per the germline V gene, CDR1 is SGDLS and CDR2 is YYNGEE. The CDR3 totals 17 residues. CDR3 bases: TGTGCCAGCAGCGCTTCCTTAGCGGGAGGGTTGGCCGGGGAGCTGTTTTTT. This gives the protein CASSASLAGGLAGELFF.

A few counts support this clone. The V and J genes are TRBV19 and TRBJ1-1; 7 nucleotides match TRBD1. J lost 4 bases, V lost 4 bases, and 12 bases had no gene match. The CDR3 spans 16 residues. CDR1 LNHDA and CDR2 SQIVND come from the germline V gene (reference sequence). Here the CDR3 DNA reads TGTGCCAGTAGTACTTTGACAGGGCTTGAGGCCACTGAAGCTTTCTTT. Amino acid sequence: CASSTLTGLEATEAFF.

This clone was seen repeatedly, ten times or more. The sample has other DNA sequences that encode this CDR3 too. The CDR3 bases are TGCGCCAGCAGCTTGCTGGGGAGCTCCTACGAGCAGTACTTC. Protein sequence: CASSLLGSSYEQYF. The chain couples TRBV5-1 to TRBJ2-7; TRBD2 is a possible D gene (5 bases). The V and J ends lost 1 base and 0 bases respectively, with 8 bases between them. The CDR3 is 14 residues long. Germline-derived CDR1 and CDR2 are SGHRS and YFSETQ. Combining the CDR3 with reference TRBV5-1 and TRBJ2-7 gives the whole variable domain KAGVTQTPRYLIKTRGQQVTLSCSPISGHRSVSWYQQTPGQGLQFLFEYFSETQRNKGNFPGRFSGRQFSNSRSEMNVSTLELGDSALYLCASSLLGSSYEQYFGPGTRLTVT.